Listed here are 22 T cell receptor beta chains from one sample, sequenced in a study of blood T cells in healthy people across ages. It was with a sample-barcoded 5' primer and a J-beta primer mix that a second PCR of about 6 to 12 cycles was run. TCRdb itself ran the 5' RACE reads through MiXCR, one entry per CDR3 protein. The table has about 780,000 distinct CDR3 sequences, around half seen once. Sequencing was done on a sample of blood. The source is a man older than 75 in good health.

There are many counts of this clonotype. The CDR3 DNA follows: TGTGCCAGCAGCCACGGATGGCCCCAAGAGACCCAGTACTTC. Encoded protein: CASSHGWPQETQYF. The rearrangement joins TRBV7-2 to TRBJ2-5; D is ambiguous. Germline-derived CDR1 and CDR2 are SGHTA and FQGNSA. Trimming stripped 5 bases from V and 1 base from J, with 11 bases between. The CDR3 extends over 14 amino acids.

The DNA of the CDR3 is TGTGCCAGCAGCCAAGGTAGCGGGAGAACGAATGAGCAGTTCTTC. This codes for CASSQGSGRTNEQFF. This chain joins TRBV14 and TRBJ2-1; 9 bases line up with TRBD2. The CDR3 runs 15 residues. Germline CDR1 reads SGHDN; CDR2 reads FVKESK. V lost 1 base and J lost 7; bases outside the gene matches: 5.

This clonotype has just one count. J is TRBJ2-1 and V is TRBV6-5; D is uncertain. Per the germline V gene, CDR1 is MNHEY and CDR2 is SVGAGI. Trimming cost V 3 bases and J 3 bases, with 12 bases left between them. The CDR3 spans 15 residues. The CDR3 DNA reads TGTGCCAGCAGTTATGGGTCCGGCGGCTACAATGAGCAGTTCTTC. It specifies CASSYGSGGYNEQFF.

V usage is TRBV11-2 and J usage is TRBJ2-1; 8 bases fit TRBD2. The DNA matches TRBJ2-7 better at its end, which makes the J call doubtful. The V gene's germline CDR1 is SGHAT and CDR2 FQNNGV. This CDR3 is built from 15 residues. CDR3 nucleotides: TGTGCCAGCAGCGCGATGGGACTAGACTACAATGAGCAGTACTTC. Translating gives CASSAMGLDYNEQYF.

The CDR3 bases are TGTGCCAGCAGCCAGTCCGGGACGTGGCCCAATGAGCAGTTCTTC. It translates to CASSQSGTWPNEQFF. The genes are TRBV14 and TRBJ2-1; D possibly uses TRBD1 or TRBD2 (5 bases each). The V gene's germline CDR1 is SGHDN and CDR2 FVKESK. V lost 3 bases and J 6 bases, leaving 15 bases between the germline ends. This CDR3 has 15 residues.

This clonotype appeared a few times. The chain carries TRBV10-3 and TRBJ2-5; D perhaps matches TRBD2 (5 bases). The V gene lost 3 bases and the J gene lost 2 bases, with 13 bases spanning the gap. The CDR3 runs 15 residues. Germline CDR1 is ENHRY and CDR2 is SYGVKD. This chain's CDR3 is CAISDKGGAQETQYF. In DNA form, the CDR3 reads TGTGCCATCAGTGATAAAGGAGGTGCGCAAGAGACCCAGTACTTC.

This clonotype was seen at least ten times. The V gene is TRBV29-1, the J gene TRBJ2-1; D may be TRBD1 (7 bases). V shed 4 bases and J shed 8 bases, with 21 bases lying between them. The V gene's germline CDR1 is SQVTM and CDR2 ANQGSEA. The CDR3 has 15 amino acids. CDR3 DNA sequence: TGCAGCGTTGCCCGCCGGGGGACAGAAAGCGATGAGCAGTTCTTC. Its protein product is CSVARRGTESDEQFF.

The CDR3: CASSFGRRGADTQYF. The CDR3 DNA sequence: TGTGCCAGCAGTTTCGGCAGAAGGGGGGCAGATACGCAGTATTTT. This rearrangement joins TRBV12-3 or TRBV12-4 to TRBJ2-3; either TRBD1 or TRBD2 may supply D (6 bases each). Deletions cut 3 bases from V and 4 bases from J, with 14 bases between. The CDR3 contains 15 residues.

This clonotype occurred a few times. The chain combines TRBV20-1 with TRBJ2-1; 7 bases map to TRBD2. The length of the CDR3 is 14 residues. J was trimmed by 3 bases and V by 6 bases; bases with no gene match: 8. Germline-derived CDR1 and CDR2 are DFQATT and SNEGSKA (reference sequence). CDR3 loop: CSAASGDDYNEQFF. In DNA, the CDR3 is TGCAGTGCGGCTAGCGGAGACGACTACAATGAGCAGTTCTTC.

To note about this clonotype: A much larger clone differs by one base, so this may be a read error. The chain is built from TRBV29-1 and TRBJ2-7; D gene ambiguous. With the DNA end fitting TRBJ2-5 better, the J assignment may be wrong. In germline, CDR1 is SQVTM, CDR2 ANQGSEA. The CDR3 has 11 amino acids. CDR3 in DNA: TGCAGCGTTGCCAGACAAGAGACCCAGTACTTC. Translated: CSVARQETQYF.

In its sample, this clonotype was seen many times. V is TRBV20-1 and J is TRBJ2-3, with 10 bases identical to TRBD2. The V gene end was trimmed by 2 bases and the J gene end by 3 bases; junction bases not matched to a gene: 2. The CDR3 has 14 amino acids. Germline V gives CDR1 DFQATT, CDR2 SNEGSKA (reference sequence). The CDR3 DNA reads TGCAGTGCTAGACTAGCGGGAGTTACAGATACGCAGTATTTT. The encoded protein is CSARLAGVTDTQYF.

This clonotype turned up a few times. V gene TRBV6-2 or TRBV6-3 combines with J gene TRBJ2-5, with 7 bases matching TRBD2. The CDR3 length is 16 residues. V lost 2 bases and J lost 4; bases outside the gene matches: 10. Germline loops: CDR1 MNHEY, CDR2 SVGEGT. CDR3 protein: CASSYGGLGKGETQYF. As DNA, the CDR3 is TGTGCCAGCAGTTACGGCGGACTAGGCAAGGGAGAGACCCAGTACTTC.

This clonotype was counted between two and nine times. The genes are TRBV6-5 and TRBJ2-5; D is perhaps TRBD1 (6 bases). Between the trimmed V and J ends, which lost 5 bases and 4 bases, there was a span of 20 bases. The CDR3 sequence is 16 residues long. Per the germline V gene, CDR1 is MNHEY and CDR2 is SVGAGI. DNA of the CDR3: TGTGCCAGCAGTAATGATAGGGATTTGGGGGCAGAGACCCAGTACTTC. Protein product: CASSNDRDLGAETQYF.

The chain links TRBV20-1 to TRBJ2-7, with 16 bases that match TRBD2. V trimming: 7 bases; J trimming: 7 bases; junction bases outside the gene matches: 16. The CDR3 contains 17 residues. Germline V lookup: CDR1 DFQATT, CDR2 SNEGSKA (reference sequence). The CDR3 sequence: CSGRGPGLAGGPGEQYF. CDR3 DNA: TGCAGTGGACGCGGACCGGGACTAGCGGGAGGGCCAGGGGAGCAGTACTTC.

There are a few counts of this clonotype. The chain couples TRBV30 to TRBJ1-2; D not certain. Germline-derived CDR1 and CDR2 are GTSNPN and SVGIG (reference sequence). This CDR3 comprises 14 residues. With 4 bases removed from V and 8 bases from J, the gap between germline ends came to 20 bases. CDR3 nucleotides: TGTGCCTGGACCATAGGTGGGATCTCATACGGCTACACCTTC. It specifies CAWTIGGISYGYTF.

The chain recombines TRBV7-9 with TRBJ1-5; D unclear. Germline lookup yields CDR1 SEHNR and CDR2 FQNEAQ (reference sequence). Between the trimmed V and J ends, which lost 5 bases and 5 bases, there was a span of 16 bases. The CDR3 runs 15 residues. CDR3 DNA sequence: TGTGCCAGCAGCCCCAGTAATTGGGCTGATCAGCCCCAGCATTTT. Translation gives CASSPSNWADQPQHF.

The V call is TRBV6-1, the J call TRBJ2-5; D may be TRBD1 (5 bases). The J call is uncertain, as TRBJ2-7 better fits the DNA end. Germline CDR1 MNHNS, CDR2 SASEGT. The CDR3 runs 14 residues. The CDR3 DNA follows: TGTGCCAGCAGTGACAGGGTGTCGCCACCCGAGCAGTACTTC. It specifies CASSDRVSPPEQYF.

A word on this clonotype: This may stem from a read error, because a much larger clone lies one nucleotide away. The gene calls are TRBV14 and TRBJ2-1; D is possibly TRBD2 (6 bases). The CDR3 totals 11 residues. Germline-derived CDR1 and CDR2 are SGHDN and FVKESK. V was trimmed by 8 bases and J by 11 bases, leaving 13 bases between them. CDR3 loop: CASGRWNKQFF. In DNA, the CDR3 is TGTGCCAGCGGGAGGTGGAATAAGCAGTTCTTC.

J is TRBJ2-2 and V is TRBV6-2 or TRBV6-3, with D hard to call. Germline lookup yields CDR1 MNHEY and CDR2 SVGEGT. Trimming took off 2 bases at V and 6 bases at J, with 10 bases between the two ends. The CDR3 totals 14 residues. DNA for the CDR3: TGTGCCAGCAGTTACGGGGTCTCGTCCGGGGAGCTGTTTTTT. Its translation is CASSYGVSSGELFF.

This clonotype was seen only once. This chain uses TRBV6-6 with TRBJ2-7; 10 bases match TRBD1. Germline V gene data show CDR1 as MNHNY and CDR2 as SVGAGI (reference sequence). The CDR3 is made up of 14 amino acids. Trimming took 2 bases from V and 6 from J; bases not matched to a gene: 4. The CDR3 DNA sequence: TGTGCCAGCAGTTACCGGGACAGGGGTTTCGAGCAGTACTTC. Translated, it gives CASSYRDRGFEQYF.

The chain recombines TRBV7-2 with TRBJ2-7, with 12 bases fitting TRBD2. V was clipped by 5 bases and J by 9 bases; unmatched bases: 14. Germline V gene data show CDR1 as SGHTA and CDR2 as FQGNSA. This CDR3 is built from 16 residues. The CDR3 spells CASSPPGLAGYNGQYF. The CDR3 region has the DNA TGTGCCAGCAGCCCCCCGGGACTAGCGGGTTACAATGGGCAGTACTTC.

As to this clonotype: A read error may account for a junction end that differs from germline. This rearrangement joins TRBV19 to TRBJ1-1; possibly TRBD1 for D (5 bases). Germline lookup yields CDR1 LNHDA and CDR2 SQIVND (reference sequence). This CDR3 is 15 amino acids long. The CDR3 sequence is CVSSILGGYNTEAFF. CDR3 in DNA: TGTGTCAGTAGTATTCTTGGGGGTTATAACACTGAAGCTTTCTTT.